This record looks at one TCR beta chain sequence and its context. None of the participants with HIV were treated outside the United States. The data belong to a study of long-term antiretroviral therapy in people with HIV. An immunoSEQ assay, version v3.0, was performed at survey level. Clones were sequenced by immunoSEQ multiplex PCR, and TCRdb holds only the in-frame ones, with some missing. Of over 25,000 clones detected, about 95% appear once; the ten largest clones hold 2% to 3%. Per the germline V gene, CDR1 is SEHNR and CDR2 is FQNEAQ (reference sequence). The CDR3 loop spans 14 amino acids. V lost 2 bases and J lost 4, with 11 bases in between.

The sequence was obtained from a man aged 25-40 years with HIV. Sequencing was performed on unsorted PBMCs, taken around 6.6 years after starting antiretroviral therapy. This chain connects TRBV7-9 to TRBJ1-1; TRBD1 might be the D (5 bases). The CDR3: CASSLSGGGTEAFF. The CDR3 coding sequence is TGTGCCAGCAGCTTATCGGGGGGGGGCACTGAAGCTTTCTTT.